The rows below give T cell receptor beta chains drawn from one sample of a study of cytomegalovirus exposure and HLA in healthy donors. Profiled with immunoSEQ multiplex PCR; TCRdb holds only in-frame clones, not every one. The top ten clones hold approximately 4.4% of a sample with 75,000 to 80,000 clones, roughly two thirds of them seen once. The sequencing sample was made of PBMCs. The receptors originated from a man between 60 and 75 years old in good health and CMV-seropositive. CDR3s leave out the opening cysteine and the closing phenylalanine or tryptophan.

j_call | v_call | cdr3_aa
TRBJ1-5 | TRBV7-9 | ASSSRDRDQPQH
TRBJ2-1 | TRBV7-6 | ASSLGGPYNEQF
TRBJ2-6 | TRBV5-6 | ASSLMYESGANVLT
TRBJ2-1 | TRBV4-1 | ASSLVTRDSHNEQF
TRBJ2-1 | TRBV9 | ASSVTWSVGEQF
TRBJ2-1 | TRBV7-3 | ASSLLAGDYNEQF
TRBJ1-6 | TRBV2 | ASSADRETPLH
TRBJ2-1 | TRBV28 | ASSLYNEQF
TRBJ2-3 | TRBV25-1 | ASSDAGLLTDTQY
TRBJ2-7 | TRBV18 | ASSPGLAVSYEQY
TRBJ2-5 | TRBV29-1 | SVETTSGGRGGETQY
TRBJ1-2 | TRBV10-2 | ASSDMTGVGYGYT
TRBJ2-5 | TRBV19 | ASSIVGGREQETQY
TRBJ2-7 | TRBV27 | ASSLYFRSYEQY
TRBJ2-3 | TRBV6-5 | ASSPRVETDTQY
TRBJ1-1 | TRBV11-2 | ASSFPSDTEAF
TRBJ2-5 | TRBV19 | ASSPRPYRGQGETQY
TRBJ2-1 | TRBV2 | AGEHHNEQF
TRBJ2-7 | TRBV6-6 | ASSRGTGRYEQY
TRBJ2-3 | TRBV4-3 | ASSQGGVADTQY
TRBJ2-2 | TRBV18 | ASSPLYPGELF
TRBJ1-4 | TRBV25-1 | ASSEARYGEKLF
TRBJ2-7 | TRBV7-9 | ASSHDRRLLSYEQY
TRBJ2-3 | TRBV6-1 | ASSVLASSSTDTQY
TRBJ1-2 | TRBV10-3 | AISESQQGRGT
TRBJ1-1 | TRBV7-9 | ASSPRDRGTGTEAF
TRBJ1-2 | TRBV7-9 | ASRPSRQGYGYT
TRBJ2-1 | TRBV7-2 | ASNPGTRGREQF
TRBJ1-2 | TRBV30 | AWSAGSDYGYT
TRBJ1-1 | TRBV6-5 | ASSYSSPGQDTEAF
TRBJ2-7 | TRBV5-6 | ASSLGTRITLTGEQY
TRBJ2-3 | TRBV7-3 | ASSLRGGSTDTQY
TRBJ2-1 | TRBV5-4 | ASSRAARGSEQF
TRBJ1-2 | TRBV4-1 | ASSLKGQGATYGYT
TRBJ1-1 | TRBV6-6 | ASSPPERNTEAF
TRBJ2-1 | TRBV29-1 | SVDRRAPYNEQF
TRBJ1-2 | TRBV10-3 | AISELLRLYYYGYT
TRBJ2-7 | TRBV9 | ASSPIGGGPGEQY
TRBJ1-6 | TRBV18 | ASSHGTANSPLH
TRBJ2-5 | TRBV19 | ASSMGGGTQY
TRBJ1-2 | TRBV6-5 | ASRGRINYGYT
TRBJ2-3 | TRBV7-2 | ASSLKLAGGPTGSDTQY
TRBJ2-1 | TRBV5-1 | ASSFTLAGGGNEQF
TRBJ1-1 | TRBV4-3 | ASSLTGQGKAF
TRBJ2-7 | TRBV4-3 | ASSQGAGSSYEQY
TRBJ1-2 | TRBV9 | ASGDPGQGPNNYGYT
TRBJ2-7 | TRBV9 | ASSPQTGTLYEQY
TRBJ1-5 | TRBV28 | ATGEGPQH
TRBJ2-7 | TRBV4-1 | ASSQDILAVYEQY
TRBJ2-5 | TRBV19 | ASSIGPGVGEQY
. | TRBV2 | ASRFSGTGSYEQY
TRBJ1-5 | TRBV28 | ASSLISSGRGLQPQH
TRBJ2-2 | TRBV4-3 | ASSQAGTGVTGELF
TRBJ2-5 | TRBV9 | ASSVRLAGASETQY
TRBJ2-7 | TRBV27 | ASSPLSGPSYEQY
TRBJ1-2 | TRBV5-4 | ASSAEDRVFIYGYT
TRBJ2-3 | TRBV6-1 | ASSEELAYGDTQY
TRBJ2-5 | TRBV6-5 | ASSYGGGETQY
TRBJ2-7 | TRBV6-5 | ASSYSSSYEQY